The TCR beta chain under discussion was sequenced for a study of blood T cell repertoires in COVID-19. About the study: Both acute and convalescent COVID-19 samples were obtained from the United States, Italy and Spain. Nucleic acid was either cDNA or gDNA, and it came from T cells, B-cell-depleted T cells, or PBMCs.

In the original analysis: Counts of nucleated cells, estimated from reference gene primer amplification, were obtained. Only in-frame clones appear in the TCRdb table, and some are missing; sequencing was by immunoSEQ multiplex PCR. Clone size and the V and J calls come from that table; the DNA yielded D and trimming. The table lists about 200,000 clones, 82% of them singletons. This CDR3 has 14 amino acids. Unmatched junction bases numbered 10, after V lost 7 bases and J lost 8 bases. From germline, CDR1 is MNHNY and CDR2 SVGAGI (reference sequence). The source material was peripheral blood. This TCR was recovered from a human donor with acute or convalescent COVID-19. The donor label of this sample is uncertain. The V call is TRBV6-6, the J call TRBJ1-4; 7 bases are a match to TRBD1. CDR3 sequence: CASKDLTGREKLFF. The CDR3 DNA is TGTGCCAGCAAAGACTTGACAGGGAGGGAAAAACTGTTTTTT.